These T cell receptor beta chains were read from a single sample in a study of Graves' ophthalmopathy and Graves' hyperthyroidism. TCRdb ran MiXCR on the multiplex PCR reads and lists one entry per CDR3 protein. The table includes some 1.1 million distinct CDR3 sequences, roughly two fifths detected once. Sequencing input: peripheral blood or thyroid tissue (not recorded which). The receptor set was obtained from an adult man with Graves' hyperthyroidism. Each CDR3 is given with its conserved first and last residue. A D gene is named only where the DNA matches it firmly. The listing skips clone size in some rows; elsewhere it reads once, few, many or a size class.

TRBJ2-5,NA,TRBV10-3,TRBD1,CAISPMTGGIGRETQYF,TGTGCCATCAGTCCCATGACAGGGGGCATTGGCCGAGAGACCCAGTACTTC
TRBJ1-1,many,TRBV12-3/TRBV12-4,NA,CASSWGGLNTEAFF,TGTGCCAGCAGTTGGGGCGGGCTGAACACTGAAGCTTTCTTT
TRBJ2-5,many,TRBV2,NA,CASSGGPVEETQYF,TGTGCCAGCAGTGGAGGGCCGGTGGAAGAGACCCAGTACTTC
TRBJ2-7,many,TRBV7-8,NA,CASSLKLDYEQYF,TGTGCCAGCAGCTTAAAGCTAGACTACGAGCAGTACTTC
TRBJ2-5,NA,TRBV28,NA,CASSFGFAGRLGTQYF,TGTGCCAGCAGTTTTGGATTCGCAGGGCGTCTCGGGACCCAGTACTTC
TRBJ2-7,many,TRBV19,NA,CASSTELKRHGYEQYF,TGTGCCAGTAGTACCGAACTCAAGCGACACGGATACGAGCAGTACTTC
TRBJ2-7,few,TRBV4-1,NA,CASSQGAEGSYEQYF,TGCGCCAGCAGCCAAGGAGCGGAGGGCTCCTACGAGCAGTACTTC
TRBJ2-7,few,TRBV4-3,NA,CASSQEGLNYEQYF,TGCGCCAGCAGCCAAGAAGGCCTTAACTACGAGCAGTACTTC
TRBJ2-7,many,TRBV9,TRBD1,CASSVRDRVDEQYF,TGTGCCAGCAGCGTCCGGGACAGGGTCGACGAGCAGTACTTC
TRBJ1-5,many,TRBV20-1,TRBD1,CSARGQGLPQHF,TGCAGTGCCAGGGGACAGGGGCTCCCCCAGCATTTT
TRBJ2-5,NA,TRBV7-8,TRBD1,CASSLLGQGFGVTQYF,TGTGCCAGCAGCCTCCTGGGACAGGGGTTTGGTGTGACCCAGTACTTC
TRBJ2-3,NA,TRBV20-1,NA,CSAREVSTDTQYF,TGCAGTGCTAGAGAAGTATCCACAGATACGCAGTATTTT
TRBJ2-5,NA,TRBV11-2,TRBD2,CASSSPGLAGGTLQETQYF,TGTGCCAGCAGCTCGCCGGGACTAGCGGGGGGTACGCTTCAAGAGACCCAGTACTTC
TRBJ1-2,few,TRBV4-1,TRBD1,CASSQPYRGPGYGYTF,TGCGCCAGCAGCCAACCGTACAGGGGGCCTGGCTATGGCTACACCTTC
TRBJ2-5,many,TRBV7-2,NA,CASSAVEWSQETQYF,TGTGCCAGCAGCGCGGTCGAATGGTCTCAAGAGACCCAGTACTTC
TRBJ2-5,many,TRBV6-5,NA,CASSYSEEAETQYF,TGTGCCAGCAGTTACTCGGAAGAGGCGGAGACCCAGTACTTC
TRBJ1-1,NA,TRBV12-3/TRBV12-4,TRBD1,CASSIMGQMNTEAFF,TGTGCCAGCAGTATAATGGGACAGATGAACACTGAAGCTTTCTTT
TRBJ2-2,NA,TRBV20-1,TRBD1,CSATRQGAGELFF,TGCAGTGCTACTAGACAGGGGGCCGGGGAGCTGTTTTTT
TRBJ2-5,NA,TRBV11-2,NA,CASSHGQWGETQYF,TGTGCCAGCAGTCATGGGCAGTGGGGAGAGACCCAGTACTTC
TRBJ2-5,NA,TRBV6-6,TRBD1,CASSHRGAQYF,TGTGCCAGCAGTCACAGGGGGGCCCAGTACTTC
TRBJ1-2,NA,TRBV5-1,NA,CASSGRTGDPQADF,TGCGCCAGCAGCGGGCGAACCGGGGATCCGCAGGCGGACTTC
TRBJ1-4,NA,TRBV10-3,TRBD1,CAISPGQGWEKLFF,TGTGCCATCAGTCCGGGACAGGGCTGGGAAAAACTGTTTTTT
TRBJ1-4,few,TRBV4-3,TRBD1,CASSPGGAGAIEKLFF,TGCGCCAGCAGCCCAGGGGGAGCAGGGGCTATTGAAAAACTGTTTTTT
TRBJ1-5,NA,TRBV24-1,NA,CPPGGYSNQPQHF,TGTCCCCCGGGGGGATATAGCAATCAGCCCCAGCATTTT
TRBJ2-3,NA,TRBV2,NA,CASSVRLEDTQYF,TGTGCCAGCAGTGTGAGACTGGAAGATACGCAGTATTTT
TRBJ2-5,many,TRBV14,TRBD1,CASSRDRGTQYF,TGTGCCAGCAGCCGGGACAGGGGGACCCAGTACTTC
TRBJ2-2,NA,TRBV7-2,NA,CASALGFGGAQAGELFF,TGTGCCAGCGCCCTGGGGTTCGGCGGGGCGCAGGCCGGGGAGCTGTTTTTT
TRBJ1-4,NA,TRBV10-3,NA,CAISESATATNEKLFF,TGTGCCATCAGTGAGTCCGCGACAGCAACTAATGAAAAACTGTTTTTT
TRBJ2-5,NA,TRBV24-1,TRBD1,CASMGQGMGTQYF,TGTGCCAGCATGGGACAGGGTATGGGGACCCAGTACTTC
TRBJ2-2,NA,TRBV5-1,TRBD2,CASAGTSVGELFF,TGCGCCAGCGCAGGGACTAGCGTGGGGGAGCTGTTTTTT
TRBJ2-2,NA,TRBV9,NA,CASSNPGTPSGELFF,TGTGCCAGCAGCAACCCGGGGACACCATCCGGGGAGCTGTTTTTT
TRBJ2-5,NA,TRBV9,NA,CASSVTGLVRETQYF,TGTGCCAGCAGCGTCACCGGGCTAGTCAGGGAGACCCAGTACTTC
TRBJ1-5,many,TRBV2,TRBD1,CASSQGQQNQPQHF,TGTGCCAGCAGCCAGGGACAGCAAAATCAGCCCCAGCATTTT
TRBJ2-7,NA,TRBV18,TRBD1,CASSVDRAVEQYF,TGTGCCAGCTCAGTGGACAGGGCGGTCGAGCAGTACTTC
TRBJ1-1,NA,TRBV10-2,NA,CASSYAGITEAFF,TGTGCCAGCAGTTACGCGGGTATAACTGAAGCTTTCTTT
TRBJ1-1,NA,TRBV19,TRBD1,CASSDSNRGEAFF,TGTGCCAGTAGTGATTCGAACAGGGGTGAAGCTTTCTTT
TRBJ1-5,few,TRBV27,NA,CASRRSQGPQHF,TGTGCCAGCAGGAGATCGCAGGGGCCCCAGCATTTT
TRBJ1-2,many,TRBV19,TRBD1,CASRAQGLGDYGYTF,TGTGCCAGTAGAGCACAGGGGCTCGGGGACTATGGCTACACCTTC